Below, 9 T cell receptor beta chains from the same sample are listed, as sequenced in a study of neurological immune-mediated disorders. TCRdb independently ran MiXCR on the 5' RACE reads; one entry per CDR3 protein. The sample lists about 79,000 distinct CDR3 sequences, roughly 14% occurring once. The sequencing sample was made of PBMCs. These receptors originate from a woman aged 50 to 60 in good health.

The sample holds many counts of this clonotype. The V gene is TRBV2, the J gene TRBJ2-1; TRBD2 might be the D (5 bases). Germline V lookup: CDR1 SNHLY, CDR2 FYNNEI. Trimming left V 2 bases short and J 2 bases short, with 10 bases between. This CDR3 comprises 15 residues. CDR3 sequence: CASSERRATYNEQFF. The CDR3, as DNA: TGTGCCAGCAGTGAAAGGCGGGCAACCTACAATGAGCAGTTCTTC.

This clonotype has at least ten counts. The rearrangement uses TRBV7-9 and TRBJ2-3; TRBD2 matches at 7 bases. V was pared by 5 bases and J by 10 bases, with 18 bases of the junction left unmatched. The germline V gene has CDR1 SEHNR and CDR2 FQNEAQ (reference sequence). The CDR3 has 16 residues. The CDR3 nucleotides are TGTGCCAGCAGCCCTCGGTACGATGCTGGGGGGGATGCGCAGTATTTT. Translation gives CASSPRYDAGGDAQYF.

This clonotype was detected a few times. This chain links TRBV5-1 with TRBJ1-4, with no clear D. The CDR3 is 15 amino acids. In germline, CDR1 is SGHRS, CDR2 YFSETQ. The V end lost 4 bases, the J end lost 7 bases, and 17 bases lay between the germline ends. This CDR3 reads CASSIMTGDGEKLFF. Here the CDR3 DNA reads TGCGCCAGCAGCATAATGACCGGGGATGGTGAAAAACTGTTTTTT.

This clonotype was picked up many times. This chain joins TRBV6-6 and TRBJ1-3; no reliable D call. The CDR3 is 14 residues long. V lost 6 bases and J 0 bases, leaving 9 bases between the germline ends. CDR1 MNHNY and CDR2 SVGAGI come from the germline V gene (reference sequence). Written as DNA, the CDR3 is TGTGCCAGCAGGTCCCATATCTCTGGAAACACCATATATTTT. Amino acids: CASRSHISGNTIYF.

The sample holds many counts of this clonotype. V usage is TRBV7-9 and J usage is TRBJ2-7, with 8 bases that match TRBD1. The V segment lost 1 base and the J segment 2 bases; nucleotides outside the gene matches: 7. Germline loops: CDR1 SEHNR, CDR2 FQNEAQ (reference sequence). The CDR3 is 16 residues long. CDR3 in amino acids: CASSLESPQGAYEQYF. The CDR3 DNA reads TGTGCCAGCAGCTTAGAATCACCACAGGGGGCCTACGAGCAGTACTTC.

This clonotype showed up just once. This chain joins TRBV2 and TRBJ2-1, with unresolved D. Germline loops: CDR1 SNHLY, CDR2 FYNNEI. V shed 5 bases and J shed 8 bases, with 13 bases lying between them. CDR3 length equals 13 residues. The CDR3, as DNA: TGTGCCAGCAGTCGAGCCGGACGAGATGAGCAGTTCTTC. Protein product: CASSRAGRDEQFF.

This clonotype was recorded many times. The chain uses TRBV7-3 and TRBJ1-3, with a possible D match to TRBD1 (6 bases). The CDR3 runs to 15 residues. CDR1 is SGHTA and CDR2 is FQGTGA in the germline V gene. V dropped 2 bases and J dropped 3 bases, with 11 bases sitting between them. Here the CDR3 reads CASSLSGGYGNTIYF. The CDR3 DNA follows: TGTGCCAGCAGCTTATCGGGGGGCTATGGAAACACCATATATTTT.

The chain uses TRBV24-1 and TRBJ2-1; D is undetermined. The CDR3 runs 14 residues. V lost 4 bases, J lost 8 bases, and 14 bases lay in between. CDR1 is KGHDR and CDR2 is SFDVKD in the germline V gene. CDR3 nucleotides: TGTGCCACCAGTGACTCAGACTCCGACGATGAGCAGTTCTTC. This encodes CATSDSDSDDEQFF.

This clonotype has a count of ten or more. The CDR3 is CASSLHGEVNGELFF. The CDR3 coding sequence is TGTGCCAGCAGCTTGCATGGGGAGGTTAACGGGGAGCTGTTTTTT. The genes are TRBV7-8 and TRBJ2-2; tentatively, D is TRBD2 (6 bases). This CDR3 spans 15 amino acids. V was trimmed by 3 bases and J by 7 bases, leaving 15 bases between them. From germline, CDR1 is SGHVS and CDR2 FQNEAQ.